This T cell receptor beta chain appears in the sequencing data of a study of blood T cell repertoires in COVID-19. The overall study: Sites in the United States, Italy and Spain provided acute and convalescent COVID-19 samples.

This clone was seen once. Sequenced by immunoSEQ multiplex PCR; TCRdb stores in-frame clones only, minus some. The sample gives about 500,000 clones, roughly nine tenths of which show up once; 0.9% is in the top ten. This CDR3 contains 13 residues. V lost 6 bases and J 8 bases, leaving 16 bases between the germline ends. The germline gives CDR1 MNHEY, CDR2 SVGAGI. Sequencing input: peripheral blood. The TCR sequence derives from a man in his late teens or twenties with COVID-19, enrolled during active disease. This rearrangement joins TRBV6-5 to TRBJ1-1; D unclear. The CDR3 spells CASRQPSGSEAFF. In DNA form, the CDR3 reads TGTGCCAGCAGACAACCTTCGGGATCGGAAGCTTTCTTT.